This passage covers 25 T cell receptor beta chains from one sample sequenced in a study of shared clonotypes between healthy human individuals. Sequencing used immunoSEQ multiplex PCR; TCRdb keeps in-frame clones, though not all of them. The sample carries 2 million to 2.5 million clones, more than 85% recorded once. Sequenced material: naive CD4+ T cells from PBMCs. The subset: CD45RA+ positively selected. These receptors were taken from a man aged 18 to 30 in good health. Some clones in this sample may be carry-over from other donors' samples.

This chain connects TRBV28 to TRBJ2-7, with 7 nucleotides matching TRBD1. Germline V CDR1 and CDR2: MDHEN, SYDVKM. V was pared by 6 bases and J by 0 bases, with 8 bases of the junction left unmatched. The CDR3 is 15 amino acids. CDR3: CASSSQGQPSYEQYF. The CDR3 region has the DNA TGTGCCAGCAGCTCACAGGGACAGCCCTCCTACGAGCAGTACTTC.

In its sample, this clone was seen once. The rearrangement uses TRBV19 and TRBJ2-4; unclear D gene. The V end was cut by 0 bases, the J end by 8 bases, with 8 bases between. Germline V CDR1 and CDR2: LNHDA, SQIVND (reference sequence). This CDR3 is built from 13 residues. The CDR3 DNA reads as TGTGCCAGTAGTATAGAGACATCTGACATTCAGTACTTC. This encodes CASSIETSDIQYF.

In DNA form, the CDR3 reads TGTGCCAGCAGTGAATTGGGGACAGGGGGTATATCGGGCTACACCTTC. This translates into CASSELGTGGISGYTF. This chain connects TRBV25-1 to TRBJ1-2; 11 bases fit TRBD1. CDR3 length equals 16 residues. CDR1 and CDR2 (germline): MGHDK, SYGVNS. Unmatched junction bases numbered 9, after V lost 1 base and J lost 8 bases.

This clone is a singleton in its sample. Other DNA sequences in the sample encode the same CDR3. The rearrangement uses TRBV7-3 and TRBJ2-1, with a weak D call TRBD2 (5 bases). The germline CDR1 and CDR2 sequences are SGHTA and FQGTGA. Trimming took off 5 bases at V and 0 bases at J, with 11 bases between the two ends. The length of the CDR3 is 15 residues. CDR3 sequence (DNA): TGTGCCAGCAGCCCGCAGCGGAGCTCCTACAATGAGCAGTTCTTC. This sequence encodes CASSPQRSSYNEQFF.

This clone was picked up one time. V usage is TRBV12-5 and J usage is TRBJ2-3, with 7 positions matching TRBD1. V lost 8 bases to trimming and J lost 2 bases; unmatched junction nucleotides: 13. CDR3 length: 16 residues. Germline CDR1 LGHNT, CDR2 FRNRAP. The CDR3 DNA reads TGTGCTAGTTCGAAACTGGCAGGGGGTCCCACAGATACGCAGTATTTT. Protein: CASSKLAGGPTDTQYF. Using reference TRBV12-5 and TRBJ2-3 for the parts outside the CDR3, the full variable domain is DARVTQTPRHKVTEMGQEVTMRCQPILGHNTVFWYRQTMMQGLELLAYFRNRAPLDDSGMPKDRFSAEMPDATLATLKIQPSEPRDSAVYFCASSKLAGGPTDTQYFGPGTRLTVL.

This clone was found once. The chain has TRBV29-1 and TRBJ2-2, with a possible D match to TRBD1 (5 bases). This CDR3 region has 13 residues. Per germline, CDR1 SQVTM and CDR2 ANQGSEA. With 4 bases removed from V and 2 bases from J, the gap between germline ends came to 8 bases. CDR3 in DNA: TGCAGCGTTGGGACAAGAAACACCGGGGAGCTGTTTTTT. Protein product: CSVGTRNTGELFF.

This clone occurred once. This sequence joins TRBV9 and TRBJ2-1; D unclear. V lost 0 bases and J 9 bases, leaving 10 bases between the germline ends. This CDR3 is built from 13 residues. Germline V gene sequence: CDR1 SGDLS, CDR2 YYNGEE. CDR3 in amino acids: CASSVVGIGEQFF. Written as DNA, the CDR3 is TGTGCCAGCAGCGTAGTTGGAATCGGTGAGCAGTTCTTC.

This chain links TRBV6-6 with TRBJ1-3, with D possibly TRBD1 on 6 matching bases. V gave up 6 bases and J gave up 3 bases, with 6 bases separating them. Germline V gives CDR1 MNHNY, CDR2 SVGAGI (reference sequence). This CDR3 has 12 amino acids. CDR3 amino acids: CASRQGGNTIYF. CDR3 nucleotide sequence: TGTGCCAGCAGACAGGGTGGAAACACCATATATTTT.

The chain carries TRBV7-2 and TRBJ2-5; D is unresolved. The CDR3 has 13 residues. Trimming cost V 2 bases and J 5 bases, with 9 bases left between them. The germline V gene has CDR1 SGHTA and CDR2 FQGNSA. CDR3 in amino acids: CASSLLLFETQYF. The CDR3 bases are TGTGCCAGCAGCTTATTACTCTTTGAGACCCAGTACTTC.

J is TRBJ2-7 and V is TRBV6-5, with 7 bases lining up with TRBD2. Trimming cost V 3 bases and J 7 bases; bases outside gene matches: 12. This CDR3 spans 15 amino acids. Germline CDR1 reads MNHEY; CDR2 reads SVGAGI. The CDR3 sequence: CASSYLRPAGVEQYF. For the CDR3, the DNA is TGTGCCAGCAGTTATCTTCGCCCGGCGGGAGTGGAGCAGTACTTC.

The chain employs TRBV4-2 and TRBJ2-5; TRBD1 matches 10 bases. The germline gives CDR1 LGHNA, CDR2 YNFKEQ. V shed 3 bases, J shed 1 base, and the junction held 8 bases outside the gene matches. The CDR3 loop spans 17 amino acids. The CDR3 bases are TGTGCCAGCAGCCAGGGGGACAGGGGTCCGCCCCAAGAGACCCAGTACTTC. It specifies CASSQGDRGPPQETQYF.

The J gene is TRBJ2-2, the V gene TRBV7-9; TRBD1 aligns across 7 bases. In germline, CDR1 is SEHNR, CDR2 FQNEAQ (reference sequence). J lost 1 base, V lost 4 bases, and 6 bases had no gene match. The CDR3 totals 16 residues. The CDR3 region is CASSSWDRLNTGELFF. Here the CDR3 DNA reads TGTGCCAGCAGCTCCTGGGACAGACTGAACACCGGGGAGCTGTTTTTT.

This chain links TRBV7-3 with TRBJ2-5; D is ambiguous. Per germline, CDR1 SGHTA and CDR2 FQGTGA. V was pared by 2 bases and J by 3 bases, with 10 bases between. CDR3 length equals 14 residues. In nucleotides, the CDR3 is TGTGCCAGCAGCTTATATGGTAATAAAGAGACCCAGTACTTC. The encoded protein is CASSLYGNKETQYF.

The chain employs TRBV6-1 and TRBJ1-5; TRBD1 matches 9 bases. This CDR3 has 14 amino acids. The V gene's germline CDR1 is MNHNS and CDR2 SASEGT. J gave up 6 bases and V 4 bases, and 4 bases lay outside the gene matches. The CDR3 region has the DNA TGTGCCAGCAGTGTACAGGGGGCTGCTCAGCCCCAGCATTTT. It translates to CASSVQGAAQPQHF.

The chain recombines TRBV29-1 with TRBJ2-5; D tentatively reads TRBD1 or TRBD2 (5 bases each). Germline-derived CDR1 and CDR2 are SQVTM and ANQGSEA. The CDR3 sequence is 12 residues long. Trimming removed 3 bases from V and 2 bases from J, with 7 bases in between. CDR3 DNA: TGCAGCGTTGAGAGGGGACAAGAGACCCAGTACTTC. This encodes CSVERGQETQYF.

V is TRBV28 and J is TRBJ1-2; D is unresolved. CDR1 is MDHEN and CDR2 is SYDVKM in the germline V gene. The length of the CDR3 is 14 residues. V was shortened by 5 bases and J by 4 bases, with 14 bases between the two germline ends. The CDR3 loop reads CASSPPPAPYGYTF. CDR3 in DNA: TGTGCCAGCAGTCCCCCCCCAGCCCCCTATGGCTACACCTTC.

With regard to this clone: Distinct nucleotide sequences in the sample also encode this CDR3. The genes are TRBV5-1 and TRBJ2-3; no clear D. V was trimmed by 5 bases and J by 2 bases, leaving 6 bases between them. The germline V gene encodes CDR1 SGHRS and CDR2 YFSETQ. The CDR3 runs 12 residues. The CDR3 loop reads CASSTNTDTQYF. The CDR3 region has the DNA TGCGCCAGCAGTACTAACACAGATACGCAGTATTTT.

This chain joins TRBV28 and TRBJ1-4, with unresolved D. Germline loops: CDR1 MDHEN, CDR2 SYDVKM. CDR3 length: 15 residues. The V end lost 3 bases, the J end lost 4 bases, and 12 bases lay between the germline ends. The chain's CDR3 is CASSFPAGNNEKLFF. CDR3 sequence (DNA): TGTGCCAGCAGTTTCCCGGCAGGAAATAATGAAAAACTGTTTTTT.

This rearrangement joins TRBV5-4 to TRBJ2-1; D may correspond to TRBD1 or TRBD2 (5 bases each). The CDR3 covers 15 residues. The V and J ends lost 0 bases and 9 bases respectively, with 16 bases between them. CDR1 and CDR2 (germline): SGHNT, YYREEE (reference sequence). Here the CDR3 DNA reads TGTGCCAGCAGCTTGGATCCTGAAGGGACGAGTGAGCAGTTCTTC. This gives the protein CASSLDPEGTSEQFF.

In the case of this clone: The identical CDR3 is also encoded by other nucleotide sequences in the sample. The chain carries TRBV18 and TRBJ1-5, with a weak D call TRBD1 (5 bases). Trimming removed 3 bases at V and 6 bases at J, with 12 bases between. The CDR3 covers 14 residues. Germline-derived CDR1 and CDR2 are KGHSH and LQKENI. As DNA, the CDR3 is TGTGCCAGCTCACCCCCGGGGGGGGGTCAGCCCCAGCATTTT. This translates into CASSPPGGGQPQHF.

V gene TRBV28 combines with J gene TRBJ2-7, with D tentatively TRBD2 (5 bases). There are 15 residues in the CDR3. The V end was cut by 3 bases, the J end by 1 base, with 13 bases between. CDR1 MDHEN and CDR2 SYDVKM come from the germline V gene. CDR3 loop: CASSLTNLHSYEQYF. DNA for the CDR3: TGTGCCAGCAGTTTGACTAATCTCCATTCCTACGAGCAGTACTTC.

This chain links TRBV7-3 with TRBJ2-7; TRBD2 agrees at 8 bases. The CDR3 sequence is 15 residues long. CDR1 is SGHTA, CDR2 FQGTGA, per germline. V was pared by 5 bases and J by 2 bases, with 8 bases of the junction left unmatched. DNA of the CDR3: TGTGCCAGCAGCCCCGGCCCAGCGGGAGCCTACGAGCAGTACTTC. Residues: CASSPGPAGAYEQYF.

This chain's CDR3 is CAWSTGDEQYF. CDR3 sequence (DNA): TGTGCCTGGAGCACTGGCGACGAGCAGTACTTC. J is TRBJ2-7 and V is TRBV30; D is ambiguous. V shed 3 bases and J shed 5 bases, with 8 bases lying between them. From germline, CDR1 is GTSNPN and CDR2 SVGIG (reference sequence). The CDR3 sequence is 11 residues long. The whole variable domain, filled in from reference TRBV30 and TRBJ2-7, reads SQTIHQWPATLVQPVGSPLSLECTVEGTSNPNLYWYRQAAGRGLQLLFYSVGIGQISSEVPQNLSASRPQDRQFILSSKKLLLSDSGFYLCAWSTGDEQYFGPGTRLTVT.

V is TRBV4-2 and J is TRBJ2-5; possibly TRBD2 for D (6 bases). Trimming removed 0 bases from V and 4 bases from J, with 12 bases in between. CDR1 LGHNA and CDR2 YNFKEQ come from the germline V gene. This CDR3 spans 15 amino acids. Here the CDR3 DNA reads TGTGCCAGCAGCCAAGACCCGACCGGGGGAGAGACCCAGTACTTC. It specifies CASSQDPTGGETQYF.

This chain connects TRBV5-1 to TRBJ2-7, with TRBD1 identical over 7 bases. The CDR3 sequence is 16 residues long. Per germline, CDR1 SGHRS and CDR2 YFSETQ. The trim removed 0 bases at V and 2 bases at J, leaving 8 bases unmatched. CDR3 sequence reads: CASSLDFRDRAYEQYF. CDR3 DNA sequence: TGCGCCAGCAGCTTGGACTTCCGGGACAGAGCCTACGAGCAGTACTTC.